This T cell receptor (beta chain) was sequenced for a study of control samples from healthy donors and cancer patients. The assay was immunoSEQ multiplex PCR, and TCRdb's table has in-frame clones only and misses some. The repertoire holds 250,000 to 300,000 clones, with over 75% as singletons. The CDR3 is made up of 14 amino acids. CDR1 and CDR2 from the germline V gene are SGHTA and FQGNSA. V lost 1 base and J 2 bases, leaving 9 bases between the germline ends. The sequenced material came from PBMCs. The chain joins TRBV7-2 to TRBJ2-7; D call uncertain. The source of this sequence is a woman aged 60-70 years with lung cancer. The CDR3 protein is CASSLDSNTYEQYF. The CDR3 coding sequence is TGTGCCAGCAGCTTAGATTCAAACACCTACGAGCAGTACTTC.